This entry features one T cell receptor (beta chain) sequence. This clone was seen more than once but under ten times. Its antigen specificity is not known. No base qualities exist here, and no much larger clone lies one base off it. This entry comes from a study of beta chain features in type 1 diabetes listed by TCRdb under 2018. Notes on the research overall: No differences in mean age, gender distribution, total cell number or subset yield were found between patients and healthy donors. A total of 90 million to 140 million sorted cells were examined across all samples, and RNA yield correlated strongly with the number of cells per subset. In the study, TCRB repertoires of sorted circulating CD4+ T cell subsets from recently diagnosed type 1 diabetes patients were compared with those of matched healthy donors. Naive and central memory subsets were obtained from all 28 donors, but regulatory and stem cell-like memory subsets were isolated from only 8 patients and roughly 8 healthy donors.

V is clipped by 4 bases and J by 6 bases, and the sequence between their germline boundaries is 8 bases long. From the germline V gene, CDR1 is SGHTA and CDR2 is FQGTGA. The CDR3, from cysteine to phenylalanine, totals 12 residues. This entry keeps only the CDR3 DNA: 36 bases, framed from base 1. Each donor gave one peripheral blood draw, averaging around 0.11 L, which was collected into heparinised tubes. A BD FACSAria II and a panel including CD45RO, CCR7, CD25, CD127, CD95 and CD27 were used to sort naive, central memory, regulatory and stem cell-like memory CD4+ T cells. A purity above 95% was achieved for all sorted populations. Right away, PBMCs were isolated by Lymphoprep density gradient centrifugation and were stained directly, with no culture step. So that batch effects would be minimized, each experiment stained and sorted samples in pairs, pairing one healthy donor with one patient. The entire isolated RNA was reverse transcribed using the High Capacity cDNA Reverse Transcription Kit, and thus expressed TCRB transcripts were sequenced. Deep immunoSEQ sequencing was applied to naive, central memory and regulatory T cell samples, giving an average of roughly 3.5 million total reads per sample. Sorted cells were lysed in RLT buffer, and RNA was extracted using DNase-treated RNeasy Micro or Mini kits according to cell number. To prevent cross-contamination, every cell subset was processed on its own, while patient and healthy donor samples were processed together. The immunoSEQ multiplex PCR was used to amplify TCRB sequences from cDNA, yielding 87-bp fragments that span the CDR3 region. Sequencing of the amplicons was done on the Illumina HiSeq platform. As for the original processing: PCR bias was corrected computationally using synthetic template baselines, and reads within Hamming distance 2 were collapsed, with unmergeable singletons discarded. Reads were aligned against IMGT so that V, D and J genes, CDR3 length and insertions or deletions at six rearrangement sites could be assigned. Within each subset, clonotype counts were normalized to the number of sorted cells before true diversity and Gini coefficients were calculated with the tcR R package. The overlap coefficient, calculated on TCRB nucleotide sequences, was used to quantify repertoire sharing. Out-of-frame TCRB sequences from naive cells were analyzed to stand in for the pre-selection repertoire. TCRdb limited this immuneACCESS table to in-frame rearrangements with V and J called. A share of clones is missing; checked studies link under half to unresolved V genes, and the rest is unexplained. V, J and clone size are taken as reported in that table, and D and trimming were inferred from the DNA itself. For this sample the table gives 850,000 to 900,000 clones, of which about a sixth were detected only once. The leading ten clones occupy about 0.025% of the sample.

Overall results and qualifications from the work: Only small numbers of individuals were included in the HLA sub-analyses, which left unresolved whether HLA type had any influence on TCRB rearrangement. Naive, central memory and regulatory TCRB repertoires appeared to be more alike among patients than among healthy donors. Shorter templates might be favored by PCR, yet because patient and control samples were amplified and corrected together, any such skew would affect both groups equally. Fewer insertions and more nucleotide deletions at VDJ recombination sites were observed in patients with type 1 diabetes, implying thymic rearrangement abnormalities. A moderate but significant shortening of TCRB CDR3 length was observed in type 1 diabetes patients in all four CD4+ subsets. Because cDNA rather than genomic DNA was sequenced, highly expressing activated cells could have been over-represented, although no difference in activation and CD3 levels was found between groups.

The sequence joins TRBV7-3 to TRBJ2-3; no D segment can be confidently identified. Sequenced input: naive CD4+ T cells from blood. The cell subset or site tag for this specimen amounts to: true naive CD4+ T cells. The clonotype comes from a woman aged 18 to 35 in good health. The DNA is as follows: TGTGCCAGCAGCTATTTAGGGGATACGCAGTATTTT. Its translation reads: CASSYLGDTQYF. Extended through the reference TRBV7-3 and TRBJ2-3 proteins, this CDR3 yields the full variable domain: GAGVSQTPSNKVTEKGKYVELRCDPISGHTALYWYRQSLGQGPEFLIYFQGTGAADDSGLPNDRFFAVRPEGSVSTLKIQRTERGDSAVYLCASSYLGDTQYFGPGTRLTVL.